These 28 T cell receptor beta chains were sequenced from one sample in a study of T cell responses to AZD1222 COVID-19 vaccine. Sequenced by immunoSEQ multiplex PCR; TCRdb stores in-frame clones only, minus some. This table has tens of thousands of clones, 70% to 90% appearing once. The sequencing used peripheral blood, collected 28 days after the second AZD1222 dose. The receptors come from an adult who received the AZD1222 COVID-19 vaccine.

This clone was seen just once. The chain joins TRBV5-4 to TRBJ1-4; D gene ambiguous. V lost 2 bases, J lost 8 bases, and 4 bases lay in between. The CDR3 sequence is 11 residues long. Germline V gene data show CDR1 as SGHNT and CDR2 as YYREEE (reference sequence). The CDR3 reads CASSFSEKLFF. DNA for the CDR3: TGTGCCAGCAGCTTTTCCGAAAAACTGTTTTTT.

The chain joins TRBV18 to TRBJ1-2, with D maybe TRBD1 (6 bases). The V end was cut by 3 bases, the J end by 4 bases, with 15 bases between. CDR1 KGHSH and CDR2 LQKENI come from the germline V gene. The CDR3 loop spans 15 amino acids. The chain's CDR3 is CASSPEMETGYGYTF. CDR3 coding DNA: TGTGCCAGCTCACCTGAGATGGAGACAGGCTATGGCTACACCTTC.

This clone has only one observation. The CDR3 sequence: CASSSQGARNEQYF. The CDR3 DNA is TGTGCCAGCAGCTCACAGGGGGCGCGGAACGAGCAGTACTTC. This chain connects TRBV7-9 to TRBJ2-7; 9 bases fit TRBD1. This CDR3 has 14 amino acids. Unmatched junction bases numbered 6, after V lost 4 bases and J lost 5 bases. Per the germline V gene, CDR1 is SEHNR and CDR2 is FQNEAQ (reference sequence).

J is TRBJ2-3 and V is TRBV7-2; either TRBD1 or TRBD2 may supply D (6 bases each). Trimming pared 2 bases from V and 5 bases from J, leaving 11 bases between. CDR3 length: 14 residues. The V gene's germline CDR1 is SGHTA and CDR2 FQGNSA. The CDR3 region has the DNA TGTGCCAGCAGCTTACTGGGGGGCAGAGATACGCAGTATTTT. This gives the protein CASSLLGGRDTQYF.

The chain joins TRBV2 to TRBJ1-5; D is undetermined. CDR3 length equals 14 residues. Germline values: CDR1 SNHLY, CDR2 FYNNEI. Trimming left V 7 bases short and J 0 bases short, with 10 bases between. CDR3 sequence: CASKLEFSNQPQHF. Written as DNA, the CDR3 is TGTGCCAGCAAGCTGGAGTTTAGCAATCAGCCCCAGCATTTT.

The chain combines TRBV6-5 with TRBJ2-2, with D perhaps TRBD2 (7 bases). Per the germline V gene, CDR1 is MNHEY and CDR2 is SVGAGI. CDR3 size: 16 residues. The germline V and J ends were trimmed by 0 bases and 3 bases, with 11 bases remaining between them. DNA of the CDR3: TGTGCCAGCAGTTACTCGGGGGGGCGGGACACCGGGGAGCTGTTTTTT. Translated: CASSYSGGRDTGELFF.

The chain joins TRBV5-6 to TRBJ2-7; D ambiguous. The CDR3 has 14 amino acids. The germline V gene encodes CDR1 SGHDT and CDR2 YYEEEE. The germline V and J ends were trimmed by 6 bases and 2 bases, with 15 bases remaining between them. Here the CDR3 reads CASTKSGAPYEQYF. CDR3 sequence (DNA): TGTGCCAGCACCAAATCCGGCGCTCCCTACGAGCAGTACTTC.

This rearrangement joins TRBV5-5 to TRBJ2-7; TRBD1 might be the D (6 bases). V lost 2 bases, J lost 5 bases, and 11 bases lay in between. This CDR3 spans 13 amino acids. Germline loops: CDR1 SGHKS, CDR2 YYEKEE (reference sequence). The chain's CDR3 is CASSFSPGDEQYF. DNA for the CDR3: TGTGCCAGCAGCTTCTCTCCAGGGGACGAGCAGTACTTC.

CDR3 sequence reads: CASSLVAGGTDTQYF. CDR3 in DNA: TGTGCCAGCAGCTTAGTAGCGGGGGGTACAGATACGCAGTATTTT. The chain uses TRBV7-3 and TRBJ2-3; 10 bases are a match to TRBD2. V was pared by 2 bases and J by 3 bases, with 2 bases of the junction left unmatched. This CDR3 is built from 15 residues. Germline-derived CDR1 and CDR2 are SGHTA and FQGTGA.

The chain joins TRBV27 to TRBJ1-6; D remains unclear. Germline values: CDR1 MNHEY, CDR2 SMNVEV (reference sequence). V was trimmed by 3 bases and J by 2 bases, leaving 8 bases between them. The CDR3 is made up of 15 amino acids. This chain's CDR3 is CASSLGRTYNSPLHF. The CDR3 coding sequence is TGTGCCAGCAGTTTGGGAAGGACCTATAATTCACCCCTCCACTTT.

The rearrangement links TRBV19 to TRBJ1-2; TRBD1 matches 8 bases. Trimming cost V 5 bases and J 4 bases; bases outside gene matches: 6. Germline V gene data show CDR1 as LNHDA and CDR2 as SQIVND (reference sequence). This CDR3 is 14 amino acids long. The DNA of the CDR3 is TGTGCCAGTAGTCCCCCAGGGGGCGCCTATGGCTACACCTTC. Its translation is CASSPPGGAYGYTF.

The CDR3 DNA reads TGCGCCAGCAGCCAATATTATGGGACAGGGACCTACGAGCAGTACTTC. Its translation is CASSQYYGTGTYEQYF. The J gene is TRBJ2-7, the V gene TRBV4-3, with TRBD1 identical over 9 bases. The CDR3 loop spans 16 amino acids. The trim removed 2 bases at V and 2 bases at J, leaving 7 bases unmatched. Germline V gives CDR1 LGHNA, CDR2 YSLEER.

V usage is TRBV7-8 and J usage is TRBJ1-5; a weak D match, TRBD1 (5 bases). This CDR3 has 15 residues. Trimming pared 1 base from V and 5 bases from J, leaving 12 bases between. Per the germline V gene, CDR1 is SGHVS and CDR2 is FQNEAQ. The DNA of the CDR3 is TGTGCCAGCAGCTTAGGGGACGGGGGGTATCAGCCCCAGCATTTT. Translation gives CASSLGDGGYQPQHF.

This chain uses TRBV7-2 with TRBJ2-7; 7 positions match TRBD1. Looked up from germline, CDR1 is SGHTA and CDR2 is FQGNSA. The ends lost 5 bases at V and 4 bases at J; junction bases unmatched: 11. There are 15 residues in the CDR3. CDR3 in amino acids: CASSAYLGGSYEQYF. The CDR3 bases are TGTGCCAGCAGCGCCTACTTAGGGGGCTCATACGAGCAGTACTTC.

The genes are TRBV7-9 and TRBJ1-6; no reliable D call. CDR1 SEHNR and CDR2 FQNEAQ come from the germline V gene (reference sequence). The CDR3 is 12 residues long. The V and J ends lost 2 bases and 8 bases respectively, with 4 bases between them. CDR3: CASSLPDSPLHF. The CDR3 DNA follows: TGTGCCAGCAGCTTACCCGATTCACCCCTCCACTTT.

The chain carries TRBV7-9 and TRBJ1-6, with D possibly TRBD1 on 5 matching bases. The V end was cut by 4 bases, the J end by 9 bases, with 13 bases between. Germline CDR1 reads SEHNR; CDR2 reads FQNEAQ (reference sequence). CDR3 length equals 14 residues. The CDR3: CASSSGGWRSPLHF. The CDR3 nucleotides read TGTGCCAGCAGCTCCGGGGGTTGGCGTTCACCCCTCCACTTT.

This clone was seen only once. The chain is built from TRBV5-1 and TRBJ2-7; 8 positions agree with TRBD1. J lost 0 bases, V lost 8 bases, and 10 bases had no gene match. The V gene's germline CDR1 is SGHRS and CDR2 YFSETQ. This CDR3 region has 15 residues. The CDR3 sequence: CASRYGQGLSYEQYF. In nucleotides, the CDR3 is TGCGCCAGTAGATATGGACAGGGCCTCTCCTACGAGCAGTACTTC.

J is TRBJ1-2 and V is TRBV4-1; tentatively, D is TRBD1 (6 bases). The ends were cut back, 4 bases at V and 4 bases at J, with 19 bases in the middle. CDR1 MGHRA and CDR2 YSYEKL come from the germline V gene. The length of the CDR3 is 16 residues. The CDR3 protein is CASSRAGGGAGYGYTF. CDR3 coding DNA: TGCGCCAGCAGCCGCGCGGGCGGGGGCGCGGGCTATGGCTACACCTTC.

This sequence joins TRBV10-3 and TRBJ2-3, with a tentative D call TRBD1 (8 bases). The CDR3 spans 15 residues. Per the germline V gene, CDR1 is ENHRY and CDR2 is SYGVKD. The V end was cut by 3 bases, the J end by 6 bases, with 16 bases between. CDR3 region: CAISENRGGSDTQYF. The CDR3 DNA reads TGTGCCATCAGTGAAAACAGGGGGGGTTCCGATACGCAGTATTTT.

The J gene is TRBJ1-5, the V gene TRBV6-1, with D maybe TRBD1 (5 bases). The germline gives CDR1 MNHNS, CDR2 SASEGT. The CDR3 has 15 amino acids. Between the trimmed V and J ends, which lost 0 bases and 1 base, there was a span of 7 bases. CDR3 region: CASSEADKSNQPQHF. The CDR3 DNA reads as TGTGCCAGCAGTGAAGCGGACAAGAGCAATCAGCCCCAGCATTTT.

The CDR3 loop is CASADGVGEQYF. The CDR3 DNA is TGTGCCAGCGCGGACGGGGTGGGCGAGCAGTACTTC. V and J are TRBV7-9 and TRBJ2-7, with D possibly matching TRBD2 (5 bases). Germline CDR1 reads SEHNR; CDR2 reads FQNEAQ (reference sequence). This CDR3 contains 12 residues. V was trimmed by 8 bases and J by 6 bases, leaving 14 bases between them.

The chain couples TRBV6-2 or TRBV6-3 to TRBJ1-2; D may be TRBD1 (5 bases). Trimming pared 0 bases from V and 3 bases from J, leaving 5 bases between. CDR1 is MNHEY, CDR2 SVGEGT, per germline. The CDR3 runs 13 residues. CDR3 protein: CASSYSGDYGYTF. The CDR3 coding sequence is TGTGCCAGCAGTTACTCGGGGGACTATGGCTACACCTTC.

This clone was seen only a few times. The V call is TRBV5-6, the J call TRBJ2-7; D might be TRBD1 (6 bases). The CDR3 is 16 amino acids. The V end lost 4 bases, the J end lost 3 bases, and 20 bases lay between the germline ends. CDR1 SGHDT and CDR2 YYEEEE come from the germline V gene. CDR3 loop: CASSTIRDTEYYEQYF. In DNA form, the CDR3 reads TGTGCCAGCAGCACCATCCGGGACACCGAATACTACGAGCAGTACTTC.

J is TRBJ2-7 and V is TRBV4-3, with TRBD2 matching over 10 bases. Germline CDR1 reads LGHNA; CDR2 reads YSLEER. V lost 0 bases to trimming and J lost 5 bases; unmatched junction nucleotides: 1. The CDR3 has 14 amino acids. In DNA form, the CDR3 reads TGCGCCAGCAGCCAAGAACTAGCGGGACACGAGCAGTACTTC. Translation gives CASSQELAGHEQYF.

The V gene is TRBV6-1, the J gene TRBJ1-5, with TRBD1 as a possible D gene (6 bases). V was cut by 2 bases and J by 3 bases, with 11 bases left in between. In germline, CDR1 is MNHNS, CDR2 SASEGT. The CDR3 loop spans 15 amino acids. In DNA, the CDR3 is TGTGCCAGCAGTGAACCAACAGGGTACAATCAGCCCCAGCATTTT. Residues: CASSEPTGYNQPQHF.

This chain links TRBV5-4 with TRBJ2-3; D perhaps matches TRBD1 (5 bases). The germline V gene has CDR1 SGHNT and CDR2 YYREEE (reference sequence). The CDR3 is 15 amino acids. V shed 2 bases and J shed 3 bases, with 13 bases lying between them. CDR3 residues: CASSLSGFGTDTQYF. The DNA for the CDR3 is TGTGCCAGCAGCTTATCAGGGTTTGGGACAGATACGCAGTATTTT.

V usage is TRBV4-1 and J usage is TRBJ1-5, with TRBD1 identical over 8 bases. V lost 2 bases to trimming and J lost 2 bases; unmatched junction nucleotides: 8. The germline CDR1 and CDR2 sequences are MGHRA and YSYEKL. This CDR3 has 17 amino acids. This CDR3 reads CASSQIFPGGGNQPQHF. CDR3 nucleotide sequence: TGCGCCAGCAGCCAAATATTCCCAGGGGGCGGCAATCAGCCCCAGCATTTT.

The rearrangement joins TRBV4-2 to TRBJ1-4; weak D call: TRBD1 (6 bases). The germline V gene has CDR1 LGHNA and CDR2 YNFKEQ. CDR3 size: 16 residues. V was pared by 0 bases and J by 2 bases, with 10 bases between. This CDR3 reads CASSQDFRGTNEKLFF. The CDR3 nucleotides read TGTGCCAGCAGCCAAGATTTCAGGGGCACTAATGAAAAACTGTTTTTT.